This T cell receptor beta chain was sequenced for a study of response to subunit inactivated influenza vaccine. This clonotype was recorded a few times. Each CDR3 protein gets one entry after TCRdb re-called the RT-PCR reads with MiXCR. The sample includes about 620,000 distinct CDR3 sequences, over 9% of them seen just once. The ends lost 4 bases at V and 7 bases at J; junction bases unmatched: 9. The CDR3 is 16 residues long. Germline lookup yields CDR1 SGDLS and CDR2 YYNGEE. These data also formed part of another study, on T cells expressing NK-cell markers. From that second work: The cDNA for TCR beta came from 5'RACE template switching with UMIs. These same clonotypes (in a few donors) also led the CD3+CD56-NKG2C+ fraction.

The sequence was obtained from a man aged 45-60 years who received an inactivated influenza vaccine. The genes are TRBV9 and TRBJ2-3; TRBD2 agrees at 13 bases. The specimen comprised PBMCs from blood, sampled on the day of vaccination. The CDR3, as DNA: TGTGCCAGCAGCCCCACTAGCGGGAGGGCCGGGAATACGCAGTATTTT. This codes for CASSPTSGRAGNTQYF.